These 26 T cell receptor beta chains came from one sample sequenced in a study of OX40 agonist ivuxolimab in advanced cancers. Sequencing used immunoSEQ multiplex PCR; TCRdb keeps in-frame clones, though not all of them. The sample yields about 96,000 clones, about nine tenths seen once. The sample was CD4+ or CD8+ T cells sorted from blood, taken in a trial of the OX40 agonist ivuxolimab. These receptors came from an adult with an advanced solid tumor such as melanoma, head and neck, liver or kidney cancer.

This clone was counted a few times. The rearrangement joins TRBV10-3 to TRBJ2-1; tentatively, D is TRBD1 or TRBD2 (5 bases each). V gave up 11 bases and J gave up 6 bases, with 26 bases separating them. Germline CDR1 reads ENHRY; CDR2 reads SYGVKD. The CDR3 covers 16 residues. The CDR3 loop is CASKRGVSIGRNEQFF. CDR3 bases: TGTGCCTCAAAGAGGGGCGTATCGATAGGACGCAATGAGCAGTTCTTC.

This chain links TRBV4-2 with TRBJ2-2; a possible D gene is TRBD1 (6 bases). The CDR3 sequence is 16 residues long. Germline V gene lookup returns CDR1 LGHNA and CDR2 YNFKEQ. Between the trimmed V and J ends, which lost 5 bases and 3 bases, there was a span of 16 bases. The CDR3 loop reads CASSVHRVPDTGELFF. The CDR3 DNA is TGTGCCAGCAGCGTTCACAGGGTCCCCGACACCGGGGAGCTGTTTTTT.

The CDR3, as DNA: TGTGCCAGCAGCCGTAGGGTTGGCCGCAGACAAGAGACCCAGTACTTC. Amino acids: CASSRRVGRRQETQYF. V usage is TRBV5-6 and J usage is TRBJ2-5, with D unclear. V lost 4 bases and J lost 2, with 18 bases in between. The CDR3 totals 16 residues. Germline CDR1 SGHDT, CDR2 YYEEEE.

This clone was seen a handful of times. The V and J genes are TRBV29-1 and TRBJ1-2, with a weak D call TRBD1 (6 bases). The germline V gene encodes CDR1 SQVTM and CDR2 ANQGSEA. Trimming cost V 3 bases and J 4 bases, with 12 bases left between them. CDR3 size: 13 residues. The CDR3 DNA follows: TGCAGCGTTGACGGACAGTTCTCCTATGGCTACACCTTC. The encoded protein is CSVDGQFSYGYTF.

The V gene is TRBV5-6, the J gene TRBJ2-4; D is possibly TRBD1 or TRBD2 (5 bases each). Trimming left V 3 bases short and J 7 bases short, with 20 bases between. This CDR3 spans 16 amino acids. The germline gives CDR1 SGHDT, CDR2 YYEEEE. The chain's CDR3 is CASSWSVRLGENIQYF. The CDR3 DNA is TGTGCCAGCAGCTGGTCCGTGCGGCTGGGGGAGAACATTCAGTACTTC.

The chain links TRBV7-9 to TRBJ2-2; 7 bases map to TRBD1. This CDR3 comprises 17 residues. Germline V lookup: CDR1 SEHNR, CDR2 FQNEAQ (reference sequence). Unmatched junction bases numbered 7, after V lost 3 bases and J lost 0 bases. The CDR3 coding sequence is TGTGCCAGCAGCTTTCCCCGACAGGGCGCGAACACCGGGGAGCTGTTTTTT. Translated, it gives CASSFPRQGANTGELFF.

The rearrangement links TRBV12-5 to TRBJ2-5; no clear D gene. V lost 6 bases to trimming and J lost 1 base, with 9 bases between them. The CDR3 covers 13 residues. Looked up from germline, CDR1 is LGHNT and CDR2 is FRNRAP. CDR3 amino acids: CASGPSFQETQYF. CDR3 nucleotides: TGTGCTAGTGGCCCCAGCTTCCAAGAGACCCAGTACTTC.

In this sample, this clone turned up a few times. The chain employs TRBV2 and TRBJ1-2; D is ambiguous. V was shortened by 11 bases and J by 8 bases, with 15 bases between the two germline ends. CDR3 length: 11 residues. Germline CDR1 reads SNHLY; CDR2 reads FYNNEI. CDR3 in DNA: TGTGCCGGATTAGGGCGTGAAGGCTACACCTTC. It encodes CAGLGREGYTF.

V is TRBV30 and J is TRBJ2-5; D is possibly TRBD2 (6 bases). The length of the CDR3 is 15 residues. Germline V gene sequence: CDR1 GTSNPN, CDR2 SVGIG (reference sequence). The V end was cut by 2 bases, the J end by 4 bases, with 17 bases between. The CDR3, as DNA: TGTGCCTGGAGTCCCGTCGGGAGCATCGGAGAGACCCAGTACTTC. This codes for CAWSPVGSIGETQYF.

About this clone itself: Other DNA sequences within the sample encode an identical CDR3. The gene calls are TRBV19 and TRBJ1-1; 8 bases align to TRBD1. Germline CDR1 LNHDA, CDR2 SQIVND (reference sequence). The trim removed 6 bases at V and 1 base at J, leaving 4 bases unmatched. CDR3 length: 14 amino acids. The CDR3 DNA reads TGTGCCAGTAGCATTGGACAGGGGAACACTGAAGCTTTCTTT. It yields the protein CASSIGQGNTEAFF.

The chain recombines TRBV5-5 with TRBJ2-3; 9 nucleotides agree with TRBD2. The germline CDR1 and CDR2 sequences are SGHKS and YYEKEE (reference sequence). V was clipped by 2 bases and J by 4 bases; unmatched bases: 2. The CDR3 runs 14 residues. CDR3 sequence: CASSFSGRADTQYF. The CDR3 nucleotides read TGTGCCAGCAGCTTTAGCGGGAGAGCAGATACGCAGTATTTT. Variable domain in full (rest from reference TRBV5-5 and TRBJ2-3): DAGVTQSPTHLIKTRGQQVTLRCSPISGHKSVSWYQQVLGQGPQFIFQYYEKEERGRGNFPDRFSARQFPNYSSELNVNALLLGDSALYLCASSFSGRADTQYFGPGTRLTVL.

V is TRBV28 and J is TRBJ2-1; a possible D gene is TRBD2 (5 bases). Deletions cut 5 bases from V and 7 bases from J, with 18 bases between. CDR1 is MDHEN, CDR2 SYDVKM, per germline. The CDR3 consists of 15 residues. Here the CDR3 DNA reads TGTGCCAGCAGTCCCTGGGAGCGGAAGTGGAATGAGCAGTTCTTC. Translating gives CASSPWERKWNEQFF.

The chain links TRBV7-3 to TRBJ1-3; the D is unclear. CDR3 size: 15 residues. The V end lost 0 bases, the J end lost 0 bases, and 6 bases lay between the germline ends. Per germline, CDR1 SGHTA and CDR2 FQGTGA. The CDR3 DNA follows: TGTGCCAGCAGCTTAACCCGATCCTCTGGAAACACCATATATTTT. Translated: CASSLTRSSGNTIYF.

J is TRBJ2-1 and V is TRBV7-8, with D possibly matching TRBD2 (5 bases). The germline CDR1 and CDR2 sequences are SGHVS and FQNEAQ. V gave up 1 base and J gave up 7 bases, with 14 bases separating them. The CDR3 totals 15 residues. The CDR3 DNA sequence: TGTGCCAGCAGCTTAGAGGGTGGTGACTATAATGAGCAGTTCTTC. This translates into CASSLEGGDYNEQFF.

The chain combines TRBV7-9 with TRBJ1-1; the match to TRBD1 covers 9 bases. Germline CDR1 reads SEHNR; CDR2 reads FQNEAQ (reference sequence). This CDR3 has 15 residues. V trimming: 5 bases; J trimming: 4 bases; junction bases outside the gene matches: 8. The CDR3 protein is CASSADRGSFTEAFF. CDR3 DNA sequence: TGTGCCAGCAGCGCAGACAGGGGGTCTTTCACTGAAGCTTTCTTT.

The chain joins TRBV4-3 to TRBJ2-1; 10 positions agree with TRBD2. The ends lost 0 bases at V and 7 bases at J; junction bases unmatched: 9. The CDR3 has 17 amino acids. Germline V CDR1 and CDR2: LGHNA, YSLEER. CDR3 DNA sequence: TGCGCCAGCAGCCAAGATAGTCTAGCGGGAGCCCCTAATGAGCAGTTCTTC. Translating it yields CASSQDSLAGAPNEQFF.

The chain combines TRBV5-6 with TRBJ2-5; 12 nucleotides align to TRBD2. The germline CDR1 and CDR2 sequences are SGHDT and YYEEEE. CDR3 size: 19 residues. The V segment lost 4 bases and the J segment 0 bases; nucleotides outside the gene matches: 13. The CDR3, as DNA: TGTGCCAGCAGCCCCGGGACTAGCGGGCGCTACAACCACCAAGAGACCCAGTACTTC. Translated, it gives CASSPGTSGRYNHQETQYF.

The genes are TRBV30 and TRBJ1-1; D gene uncertain. Germline V gene sequence: CDR1 GTSNPN, CDR2 SVGIG (reference sequence). V gave up 3 bases and J gave up 0 bases, with 11 bases separating them. The CDR3 runs 14 residues. The CDR3 DNA reads as TGTGCCTGGAGCGCCCTCGTCGTGAACACTGAAGCTTTCTTT. It codes for CAWSALVVNTEAFF.

The V and J genes are TRBV19 and TRBJ2-4; the D gene is possibly TRBD2 (5 bases). Germline values: CDR1 LNHDA, CDR2 SQIVND (reference sequence). The CDR3 length is 13 residues. Trimming left V 1 base short and J 8 bases short, with 9 bases between. In DNA, the CDR3 is TGTGCCAGTAGTATAGGCCGGGGTGACATTCAGTACTTC. It translates to CASSIGRGDIQYF.

The chain combines TRBV30 with TRBJ2-1; TRBD1 matches 7 bases. The CDR3 totals 11 residues. Germline lookup yields CDR1 GTSNPN and CDR2 SVGIG (reference sequence). Trimming took 2 bases from V and 12 from J; bases not matched to a gene: 4. As DNA, the CDR3 is TGTGCCTGGAGTTCAGAGGGGGCGCAGTTCTTC. It encodes CAWSSEGAQFF.

This clone is a singleton in its sample. This chain uses TRBV11-2 with TRBJ2-3; 12 bases match TRBD2. The CDR3 has 15 amino acids. Germline CDR1 is SGHAT and CDR2 is FQNNGV. The V gene end was trimmed by 5 bases and the J gene end by 2 bases; junction bases not matched to a gene: 2. CDR3 region: CASSRLAGDTDTQYF. CDR3 DNA sequence: TGTGCCAGCAGCCGACTAGCGGGGGACACAGATACGCAGTATTTT.

The V call is TRBV28, the J call TRBJ2-7; D gene uncertain. There are 14 residues in the CDR3. V was pared by 3 bases and J by 1 base, with 10 bases between. CDR1 and CDR2 from the germline V gene are MDHEN and SYDVKM. The CDR3 loop is CASSFLTQSYEQYF. The CDR3 nucleotides read TGTGCCAGCAGTTTCCTGACACAGTCCTACGAGCAGTACTTC.

The V call is TRBV19, the J call TRBJ1-1, with 7 nucleotides matching TRBD1. The germline V gene encodes CDR1 LNHDA and CDR2 SQIVND (reference sequence). Trimming removed 8 bases from V and 1 base from J; junction bases left unmatched: 10. The CDR3 is 15 amino acids. The CDR3 reads CASVIGRQGNTEAFF. The CDR3, as DNA: TGTGCCAGTGTGATAGGGCGACAGGGGAACACTGAAGCTTTCTTT.

The chain's CDR3 is CASSLTGREDTQYF. The CDR3 DNA sequence: TGTGCCAGCAGCTTAACGGGCAGGGAAGATACGCAGTATTTT. The chain employs TRBV7-3 and TRBJ2-3; weak D call: TRBD1 (5 bases). Trimming removed 0 bases from V and 5 bases from J, with 9 bases in between. Germline V gene sequence: CDR1 SGHTA, CDR2 FQGTGA. The CDR3 contains 14 residues.

The gene calls are TRBV29-1 and TRBJ1-1; TRBD1 matches at 7 bases. J gave up 4 bases and V 6 bases, and 8 bases lay outside the gene matches. Germline CDR1 SQVTM, CDR2 ANQGSEA. The CDR3 loop spans 13 amino acids. The CDR3 DNA reads as TGCAGCGTGGGGGGACAGAGGAGCACTGAAGCTTTCTTT. Protein: CSVGGQRSTEAFF.

This clone has a single count. The chain joins TRBV4-3 to TRBJ2-1; D is perhaps TRBD1 (6 bases). This CDR3 has 15 amino acids. The V gene lost 0 bases and the J gene lost 7 bases, with 13 bases spanning the gap. CDR1 LGHNA and CDR2 YSLEER come from the germline V gene. The CDR3 region is CASSQDHQGWNEQFF. DNA for the CDR3: TGCGCCAGCAGCCAAGATCACCAGGGGTGGAATGAGCAGTTCTTC.